This passage covers 9 T cell receptor beta chains from one sample sequenced in a study of STAT3 mutations in large granular lymphocyte leukemia. Study-level results: In T-cell large granular lymphocyte leukemia, about half of patients showed multiple immunodominant subclonotypes.

No cognate antigen is known for these TCRs. The assay was immunoSEQ multiplex PCR, and TCRdb's table has in-frame clones only and misses some. The sample shows 2,500 to 3,000 clones, around 91% of them seen only once. Sequenced sample: peripheral blood mononuclear cells. The source of these receptors is an older woman with T-cell large granular lymphocyte leukemia. Some clones in this sample may be carry-over from other donors' samples.

V gene TRBV10-3 combines with J gene TRBJ1-2; D unclear. Trimming cost V 0 bases and J 8 bases, with 13 bases left between them. This CDR3 is built from 14 residues. Germline V gives CDR1 ENHRY, CDR2 SYGVKD. CDR3 in DNA: TGTGCCATCAGTGAGTCAGTGGCGGGCTTAGGCTACACCTTC. It yields the protein CAISESVAGLGYTF.

The DNA for the CDR3 is TGTGCCAGCAGCCCCATCCTGGGGGTCCAAGAGACCCAGTACTTC. Translating it yields CASSPILGVQETQYF. The chain carries TRBV7-9 and TRBJ2-5; the D gene could be TRBD1 or TRBD2 (5 bases each). Germline V gives CDR1 SEHNR, CDR2 FQNEAQ (reference sequence). Trimming stripped 5 bases from V and 1 base from J, with 14 bases between. This CDR3 comprises 15 residues.

This clone was seen a few times. This chain connects TRBV29-1 to TRBJ1-5; D gene unclear. The CDR3 is 13 amino acids. Trimming pared 4 bases from V and 7 bases from J, leaving 14 bases between. The germline CDR1 and CDR2 sequences are SQVTM and ANQGSEA. CDR3 sequence: CSVVLDSGQPQHF. The DNA of the CDR3 is TGCAGCGTTGTTTTGGACTCGGGGCAGCCCCAGCATTTT.

The CDR3 sequence is CASSPGGSGKTYEQYF. The DNA of the CDR3 is TGTGCCAGCAGTCCCGGAGGCAGCGGAAAAACCTACGAGCAGTACTTC. The chain uses TRBV28 and TRBJ2-7; D is perhaps TRBD2 (5 bases). The CDR3 is 16 residues long. The ends were cut back, 5 bases at V and 2 bases at J, with 19 bases in the middle. Germline-derived CDR1 and CDR2 are MDHEN and SYDVKM.

This sequence joins TRBV11-2 and TRBJ2-5; possibly TRBD1 or TRBD2 for D (5 bases each). CDR3 length: 14 residues. The V gene's germline CDR1 is SGHAT and CDR2 FQNNGV. V was shortened by 5 bases and J by 8 bases, with 18 bases between the two germline ends. The CDR3, as DNA: TGTGCCAGCAGCCGGGACCAACCCAAGAGTACCCAGTACTTC. Protein: CASSRDQPKSTQYF.

V usage is TRBV5-1 and J usage is TRBJ2-2; TRBD1 agrees at 9 bases. Germline V gives CDR1 SGHRS, CDR2 YFSETQ. The trim removed 0 bases at V and 5 bases at J, leaving 5 bases unmatched. The CDR3 spans 16 residues. The CDR3 nucleotides are TGCGCCAGCAGCTTGGCCCTTGGACAGGGGACCGGGGAGCTGTTTTTT. Translating gives CASSLALGQGTGELFF.

The chain employs TRBV11-2 and TRBJ2-5, with a weak D call TRBD1 (6 bases). Per germline, CDR1 SGHAT and CDR2 FQNNGV. The CDR3 totals 16 residues. Trimming removed 1 base from V and 2 bases from J, with 14 bases in between. CDR3 amino acids: CASSLVGTGRQETQYF. The DNA for the CDR3 is TGTGCCAGCAGCTTAGTTGGAACAGGGCGGCAAGAGACCCAGTACTTC.

The chain combines TRBV7-2 with TRBJ1-1; maybe TRBD1 (6 bases). The CDR3 spans 13 residues. V lost 2 bases and J 4 bases, leaving 8 bases between the germline ends. Germline assignment: CDR1 SGHTA and CDR2 FQGNSA. CDR3 bases: TGTGCCAGCAGCTTAACAGGGAGCACTGAAGCTTTCTTT. Translating it yields CASSLTGSTEAFF.

This clone was found once. In DNA form, the CDR3 reads TGTGCCAGCAGACCGACTAGCCTGACCTACGAGCAGTACTTC. It specifies CASRPTSLTYEQYF. The chain is built from TRBV6-1 and TRBJ2-7; 7 positions match TRBD2. This CDR3 has 14 residues. Germline V CDR1 and CDR2: MNHNS, SASEGT. The V and J ends lost 6 bases and 2 bases, in that order; junction bases with no gene match: 7.